This T cell receptor beta chain is from a study of T cell responses to AZD1222 COVID-19 vaccine. Across the study: Second-dose intervals of approximately 4 or approximately 12 weeks were pooled.

Regarding this clone: Its antigen remains unknown.

Profiled with immunoSEQ multiplex PCR; TCRdb holds only in-frame clones, not every one. The sample includes about 160,000 clones, approximately 90% seen only once; the top ten take approximately 4.8%. Notes on the study in general: Nearly half of the spike-specific TCRs reportedly recognize variant regions that carry no mutations.

The TCR was taken from an adult in good health. This sample comprised peripheral blood, obtained on day 0 of AZD1222 vaccination.

In DNA form, the CDR3 reads TGTGCCAGCACCCTATTTAAGGGGTGGGTGAAAGAGGATGAAAAACTGTTTTTT. It is translated as CASTLFKGWVKEDEKLFF. The rearrangement links TRBV2 to TRBJ1-4, with a possible D match to TRBD1 (5 bases). The CDR3 runs to 18 residues. Germline loops: CDR1 SNHLY, CDR2 FYNNEI. V shed 7 bases and J shed 6 bases, with 27 bases lying between them.